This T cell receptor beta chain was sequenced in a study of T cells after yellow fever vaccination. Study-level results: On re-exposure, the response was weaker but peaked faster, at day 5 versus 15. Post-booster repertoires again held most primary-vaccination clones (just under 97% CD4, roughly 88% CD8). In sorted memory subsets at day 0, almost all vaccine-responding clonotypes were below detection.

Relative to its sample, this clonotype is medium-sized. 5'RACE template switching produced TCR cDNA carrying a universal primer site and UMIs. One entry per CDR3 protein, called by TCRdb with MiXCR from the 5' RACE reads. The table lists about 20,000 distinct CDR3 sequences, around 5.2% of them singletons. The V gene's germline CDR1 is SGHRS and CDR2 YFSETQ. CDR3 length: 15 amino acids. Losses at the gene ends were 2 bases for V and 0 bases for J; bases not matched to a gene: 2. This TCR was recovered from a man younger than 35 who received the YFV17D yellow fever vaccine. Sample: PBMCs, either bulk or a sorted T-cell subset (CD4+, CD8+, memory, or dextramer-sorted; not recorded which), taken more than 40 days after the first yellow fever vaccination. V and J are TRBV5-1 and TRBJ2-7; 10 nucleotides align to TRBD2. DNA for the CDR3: TGCGCCAGCAGCTTACTAGCGGGGACCTCCTACGAGCAGTACTTC. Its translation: CASSLLAGTSYEQYF. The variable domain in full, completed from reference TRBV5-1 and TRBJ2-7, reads KAGVTQTPRYLIKTRGQQVTLSCSPISGHRSVSWYQQTPGQGLQFLFEYFSETQRNKGNFPGRFSGRQFSNSRSEMNVSTLELGDSALYLCASSLLAGTSYEQYFGPGTRLTVT.